One and the same sample provided the 25 T cell receptor beta chains below, sequenced in a study of blood T cell repertoires in COVID-19. Clones were sequenced by immunoSEQ multiplex PCR, and TCRdb holds only the in-frame ones, with some missing. The sample records hundreds of thousands of clones, 86% being singletons. Sequencing was performed on peripheral blood. These receptors were taken from a woman aged 30 to 39 with active or convalescent COVID-19.

The CDR3 is CASSSTGGYEQYF. CDR3 bases: TGTGCCAGCAGTTCGACAGGGGGCTACGAGCAGTACTTC. The V and J genes are TRBV12-3 or TRBV12-4 and TRBJ2-7, with TRBD1 identical over 9 bases. The CDR3 extends over 13 amino acids. Germline trimming cut 4 bases from V and 3 bases from J; bases unmatched to any gene: 1.

V and J are TRBV27 and TRBJ2-1; 8 bases are shared with TRBD1. This CDR3 is built from 15 residues. With 5 bases clipped from V and 2 bases from J, the junction kept 5 bases outside the gene matches. Germline loops: CDR1 MNHEY, CDR2 SMNVEV (reference sequence). The CDR3 is CASSQDRATYNEQFF. The CDR3 nucleotides are TGTGCCAGCAGTCAGGACAGGGCAACCTACAATGAGCAGTTCTTC.

This clone occurred a few times. The chain employs TRBV19 and TRBJ1-5, with TRBD1 as a possible D gene (6 bases). This CDR3 is built from 16 residues. In germline, CDR1 is LNHDA, CDR2 SQIVND (reference sequence). V lost 5 bases and J lost 1, with 15 bases in between. This CDR3 is CASSPGTLWSNQPQHF. As DNA, the CDR3 is TGTGCCAGTAGTCCCGGGACACTGTGGAGCAATCAGCCCCAGCATTTT. Complete variable domain (other parts from reference TRBV19 and TRBJ1-5): DGGITQSPKYLFRKEGQNVTLSCEQNLNHDAMYWYRQDPGQGLRLIYYSQIVNDFQKGDIAEGYSVSREKKESFPLTVTSAQKNPTAFYLCASSPGTLWSNQPQHFGDGTRLSIL.

This clone was seen a handful of times. CDR3 sequence: CASRFRTGGAVEAFF. The CDR3 nucleotides read TGCGCCAGCAGATTTCGTACAGGGGGCGCGGTTGAAGCTTTCTTT. The chain has TRBV5-1 and TRBJ1-1; 9 bases map to TRBD1. V lost 5 bases and J lost 7; bases outside the gene matches: 12. Germline CDR1 is SGHRS and CDR2 is YFSETQ. CDR3 size: 15 residues.

This clone came up once. The genes are TRBV5-1 and TRBJ2-7; 9 bases match TRBD1. CDR3 length: 15 amino acids. V lost 4 bases and J lost 5; bases outside the gene matches: 10. From germline, CDR1 is SGHRS and CDR2 YFSETQ. The CDR3: CASSTGTGIKDEQYF. Written as DNA, the CDR3 is TGCGCCAGCAGCACAGGGACAGGGATAAAGGACGAGCAGTACTTC. Full variable domain (outside the CDR3, taken from reference TRBV5-1 and TRBJ2-7): KAGVTQTPRYLIKTRGQQVTLSCSPISGHRSVSWYQQTPGQGLQFLFEYFSETQRNKGNFPGRFSGRQFSNSRSEMNVSTLELGDSALYLCASSTGTGIKDEQYFGPGTRLTVT.

The rearrangement links TRBV18 to TRBJ2-7; perhaps TRBD2 as D (6 bases). Per germline, CDR1 KGHSH and CDR2 LQKENI. Trimming cost V 2 bases and J 3 bases, with 8 bases left between them. This CDR3 comprises 13 residues. CDR3 coding DNA: TGTGCCAGCTCACCAGGGCGGGACTACGAGCAGTACTTC. Translating it yields CASSPGRDYEQYF. The whole variable domain, filled in from reference TRBV18 and TRBJ2-7, reads NAGVMQNPRHLVRRRGQEARLRCSPMKGHSHVYWYRQLPEEGLKFMVYLQKENIIDESGMPKERFSAEFPKEGPSILRIQQVVRGDSAAYFCASSPGRDYEQYFGPGTRLTVT.

The rearrangement links TRBV2 to TRBJ1-4, with 7 bases matching TRBD1. Germline V gives CDR1 SNHLY, CDR2 FYNNEI. J was trimmed by 2 bases and V by 6 bases; bases with no gene match: 6. The CDR3 sequence is 15 residues long. As DNA, the CDR3 is TGTGCCAGCAGGCACGACAGGGCTACTAATGAAAAACTGTTTTTT. This codes for CASRHDRATNEKLFF.

The chain carries TRBV15 and TRBJ1-5; no clear D. V gave up 3 bases and J gave up 4 bases, with 4 bases separating them. Germline V gives CDR1 LNHNV, CDR2 YYDKDF (reference sequence). The CDR3 spans 12 residues. The CDR3 bases are TGTGCCACCAGCAGGGAGAATCAGCCCCAGCATTTT. Amino acid sequence: CATSRENQPQHF.

The gene calls are TRBV21-1 and TRBJ1-5. TRBV21-1 is a listed pseudogene. CDR3 size: 16 residues. CDR3 region: CASSPTPSRENQPQHF. DNA for the CDR3: TGTGCCAGCAGCCCCACGCCGAGCCGGGAGAATCAGCCCCAGCATTTT.

V is TRBV6-6 and J is TRBJ2-7, with 8 bases aligning to TRBD1. The CDR3 consists of 16 residues. Germline V CDR1 and CDR2: MNHNY, SVGAGI (reference sequence). J gave up 0 bases and V 7 bases, and 11 bases lay outside the gene matches. The CDR3 region has the DNA TGTGCCAGCAAGCCGGGTGTGGGACAGGTCTCCTACGAGCAGTACTTC. Translating it yields CASKPGVGQVSYEQYF.

The rearrangement joins TRBV19 to TRBJ1-6, with D uncertain. The CDR3 totals 15 residues. CDR1 is LNHDA and CDR2 is SQIVND in the germline V gene (reference sequence). V lost 7 bases to trimming and J lost 7 bases, with 17 bases between them. CDR3 region: CASNSPSSSNSPLHF. The CDR3 DNA follows: TGTGCCAGTAACTCCCCTTCTTCTTCCAATTCACCCCTCCACTTT.

The V gene is TRBV5-1, the J gene TRBJ1-1; 10 bases map to TRBD1. Germline V gene data show CDR1 as SGHRS and CDR2 as YFSETQ. V lost 0 bases and J lost 6; bases outside the gene matches: 11. The CDR3 loop spans 17 amino acids. The CDR3 sequence: CASSLAATGGETPEAFF. The CDR3 coding sequence is TGCGCCAGCAGCTTGGCCGCGACAGGGGGCGAGACCCCTGAAGCTTTCTTT.

The chain couples TRBV7-2 to TRBJ1-1; D is ambiguous. The CDR3 spans 18 residues. CDR1 and CDR2 (germline): SGHTA, FQGNSA. V shed 0 bases and J shed 1 base, with 18 bases lying between them. The chain's CDR3 is CASSLALADAIGNTEAFF. In nucleotides, the CDR3 is TGTGCCAGCAGCTTAGCGCTGGCGGATGCTATAGGGAACACTGAAGCTTTCTTT.

The gene calls are TRBV18 and TRBJ2-7, with TRBD1 matching 8 bases. The CDR3 covers 14 residues. V lost 3 bases and J lost 3; bases outside the gene matches: 4. Germline V CDR1 and CDR2: KGHSH, LQKENI. CDR3 nucleotides: TGTGCCAGCTCACCGCAGGGGGCGGGCTACGAGCAGTACTTC. This gives the protein CASSPQGAGYEQYF.

CDR3 nucleotide sequence: TGTGCCAGCAGTTACACACAGGGAGGGAATCAGCCCCAGCATTTT. This gives the protein CASSYTQGGNQPQHF. This chain links TRBV6-6 with TRBJ1-5; D may be TRBD1 (6 bases). With 2 bases removed from V and 4 bases from J, the gap between germline ends came to 12 bases. The CDR3 totals 15 residues. Per the germline V gene, CDR1 is MNHNY and CDR2 is SVGAGI (reference sequence).

In DNA, the CDR3 is TGTGCCAGCAGCCGAGTACAGGGGCGAGGGTTCGAGCAGTACTTC. Protein product: CASSRVQGRGFEQYF. The chain employs TRBV14 and TRBJ2-7, with 7 bases identical to TRBD1. This CDR3 has 15 amino acids. J lost 6 bases, V lost 4 bases, and 12 bases had no gene match. Looked up from germline, CDR1 is SGHDN and CDR2 is FVKESK.

The chain recombines TRBV30 with TRBJ2-3; D is perhaps TRBD1 (7 bases). CDR1 GTSNPN and CDR2 SVGIG come from the germline V gene (reference sequence). The germline V and J ends were trimmed by 8 bases and 2 bases, with 20 bases remaining between them. This CDR3 comprises 15 residues. The CDR3 loop is CAGGSGQVNTDTQYF. CDR3 bases: TGTGCCGGAGGGTCAGGACAGGTGAACACAGATACGCAGTATTTT.

This sequence joins TRBV5-1 and TRBJ2-2; 7 nucleotides align to TRBD1. CDR3 length equals 17 residues. Germline lookup yields CDR1 SGHRS and CDR2 YFSETQ. The V segment lost 6 bases and the J segment 6 bases; nucleotides outside the gene matches: 17. CDR3 amino acids: CASTPMIQGSHPGELFF. In DNA, the CDR3 is TGCGCCAGCACCCCCATGATACAGGGGTCCCACCCCGGGGAGCTGTTTTTT.

The chain uses TRBV7-9 and TRBJ1-4; 7 positions agree with TRBD1. Unmatched junction bases numbered 13, after V lost 5 bases and J lost 7 bases. Germline V CDR1 and CDR2: SEHNR, FQNEAQ (reference sequence). This CDR3 is 16 amino acids long. CDR3 bases: TGTGCCAGCAGCCCGGACAGGCCCGGTTCTAGTGAAAAACTGTTTTTT. Its translation is CASSPDRPGSSEKLFF.

A remark on this clone: No DNA is shown, since the ends of the CDR3 on it are uncertain; the CDR3 is the one TCRdb lists. The chain is built from TRBV7-5 and TRBJ1-5. TRBV7-5 is labeled a pseudogene. The CDR3 extends over 16 residues, inclusive of both ends. CDR3 protein: CVRSLFWARGNQPQHF.

This clone was counted between two and nine times. This chain links TRBV5-1 with TRBJ2-7; D call uncertain. CDR3 size: 14 residues. Germline assignment: CDR1 SGHRS and CDR2 YFSETQ. V gave up 0 bases and J gave up 2 bases, with 9 bases separating them. The CDR3 spells CASSLAAAAYEQYF. The CDR3 region has the DNA TGCGCCAGCAGCTTGGCGGCCGCGGCCTACGAGCAGTACTTC.

The V gene is TRBV3-1 (or the pseudogene TRBV3-2), the J gene TRBJ1-1, with 7 bases fitting TRBD1. V lost 1 base to trimming and J lost 1 base; unmatched junction nucleotides: 6. This CDR3 comprises 16 residues. CDR1 LGHDT and CDR2 YNNKEL come from the germline V gene (reference sequence). CDR3 in amino acids: CASSQGSGGANTEAFF. The CDR3 DNA follows: TGTGCCAGCAGCCAAGGGTCAGGGGGTGCGAACACTGAAGCTTTCTTT.

CDR3 coding DNA: TGTGCCAGCAGCTTAAGGCGTCTAGCGGGGAACTCCTACGAGCAGTACTTC. Translating it yields CASSLRRLAGNSYEQYF. The chain recombines TRBV7-8 with TRBJ2-7; TRBD2 matches at 9 bases. Germline loops: CDR1 SGHVS, CDR2 FQNEAQ. V was pared by 2 bases and J by 0 bases, with 8 bases of the junction left unmatched. This CDR3 has 17 amino acids.

The chain uses TRBV20-1 and TRBJ1-2, with a tentative D call TRBD1 (6 bases). Germline CDR1 DFQATT, CDR2 SNEGSKA (reference sequence). The CDR3 consists of 11 residues. V was cut by 0 bases and J by 12 bases, with 11 bases left in between. CDR3 amino acids: CSARELAGDTF. The CDR3 DNA sequence: TGCAGTGCTAGAGAACTGGCAGGGGACACCTTC.

The V call is TRBV19, the J call TRBJ2-7; 7 nucleotides match TRBD1. V lost 6 bases to trimming and J lost 0 bases; unmatched junction nucleotides: 8. CDR1 is LNHDA and CDR2 is SQIVND in the germline V gene (reference sequence). CDR3 length: 15 residues. The CDR3 coding sequence is TGTGCCAGTAGCCCCATCGACAGGGACTCCTACGAGCAGTACTTC. This sequence encodes CASSPIDRDSYEQYF.